Sequencing of this T cell receptor beta chain was carried out in a study of chemoradiotherapy in HPV16-positive cancers. Findings and caveats of the study: Non-HPV-specific T cells did not expand in tumors during treatment, whereas candidate HPV-specific clones and E7-related motifs did. HPV-specific T cells were functionally defined from only a couple of HPV16-positive patients.

About this clone itself: Its specificity is not known.

The ends lost 4 bases at V and 2 bases at J; junction bases unmatched: 8. Germline V gene lookup returns CDR1 SNHLY and CDR2 FYNNEI. The CDR3 loop spans 17 amino acids. Samples were taken several times over chemoradiotherapy. The data were produced by immunoSEQ multiplex PCR, yet TCRdb's version contains in-frame clones alone and is incomplete. This table holds roughly 25,000 clones, roughly 94% found once. The chain couples TRBV2 to TRBJ2-5; 12 positions match TRBD2. Sample collection was performed from a patient who underwent chemoradiotherapy. The sequence was obtained from a human donor with HPV-associated anogenital cancer. CDR3 DNA sequence: TGTGCCAGCAGTGCCGGACTAGCGGGACCATTTCAAGAGACCCAGTACTTC. This gives the protein CASSAGLAGPFQETQYF.